These 4 T cell receptor beta chains came from one sample sequenced in a study of blood T cells in healthy people across ages. Primed by a sample-barcoded 5' primer and a J-beta primer mix, a second PCR proceeded for about 7 to 11 cycles. TCRdb reprocessed the 5' RACE reads with MiXCR, giving one entry per CDR3 protein. The table includes roughly 1.9 million distinct CDR3 sequences, 30% to 40% detected once. Input material: blood. The source of these receptors is a human donor in good health.

The rearrangement links TRBV28 to TRBJ2-1; 7 nucleotides agree with TRBD1. The CDR3 contains 15 residues. The ends lost 5 bases at V and 2 bases at J; junction bases unmatched: 6. Per the germline V gene, CDR1 is MDHEN and CDR2 is SYDVKM. CDR3 coding DNA: TGTGCCAGCAGTGCCTGGACAGGTCCCTACAATGAGCAGTTCTTC. Translated: CASSAWTGPYNEQFF.

The chain joins TRBV2 to TRBJ1-5; TRBD1 is a possible D gene (6 bases). The CDR3 runs 14 residues. Germline CDR1 is SNHLY and CDR2 is FYNNEI. V was cut by 7 bases and J by 5 bases, with 15 bases left in between. CDR3 in DNA: TGTGCCAGCACCCCAGACAGGCCCTATCAGCCCCAGCATTTT. Translation gives CASTPDRPYQPQHF.

The chain joins TRBV20-1 to TRBJ1-1; D remains unclear. The germline CDR1 and CDR2 sequences are DFQATT and SNEGSKA (reference sequence). The V end lost 0 bases, the J end lost 1 base, and 3 bases lay between the germline ends. The CDR3 is 12 amino acids. The CDR3 coding sequence is TGCAGTGCTAGAGAGTGGAACACTGAAGCTTTCTTT. Translation: CSAREWNTEAFF.

The chain combines TRBV7-3 with TRBJ2-1; D remains ambiguous. In germline, CDR1 is SGHTA, CDR2 FQGTGA. The CDR3 consists of 14 residues. The germline V and J ends were trimmed by 5 bases and 7 bases, with 15 bases remaining between them. The CDR3 here is CASSRDALGNEQFF. The CDR3 DNA sequence: TGTGCCAGCAGCAGAGACGCCCTTGGTAATGAGCAGTTCTTC. Supplemented by reference TRBV7-3 and TRBJ2-1, the full variable domain reads GAGVSQTPSNKVTEKGKYVELRCDPISGHTALYWYRQSLGQGPEFLIYFQGTGAADDSGLPNDRFFAVRPEGSVSTLKIQRTERGDSAVYLCASSRDALGNEQFFGPGTRLTVL.